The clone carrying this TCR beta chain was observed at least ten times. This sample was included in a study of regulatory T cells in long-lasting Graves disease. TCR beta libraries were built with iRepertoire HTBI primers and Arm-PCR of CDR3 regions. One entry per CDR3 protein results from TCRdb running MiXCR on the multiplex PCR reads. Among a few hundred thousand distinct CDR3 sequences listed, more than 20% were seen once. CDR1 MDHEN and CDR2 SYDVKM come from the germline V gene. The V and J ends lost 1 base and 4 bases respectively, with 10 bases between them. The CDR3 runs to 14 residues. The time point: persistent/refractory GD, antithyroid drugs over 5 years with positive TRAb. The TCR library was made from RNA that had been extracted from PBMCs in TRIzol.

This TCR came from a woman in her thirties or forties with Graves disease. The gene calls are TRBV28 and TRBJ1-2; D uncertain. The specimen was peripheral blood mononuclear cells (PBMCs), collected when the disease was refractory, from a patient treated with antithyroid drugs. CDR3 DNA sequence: TGTGCCAGCAGTTTATCGGGCAGCAGCTATGGCTACACCTTC. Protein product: CASSLSGSSYGYTF.